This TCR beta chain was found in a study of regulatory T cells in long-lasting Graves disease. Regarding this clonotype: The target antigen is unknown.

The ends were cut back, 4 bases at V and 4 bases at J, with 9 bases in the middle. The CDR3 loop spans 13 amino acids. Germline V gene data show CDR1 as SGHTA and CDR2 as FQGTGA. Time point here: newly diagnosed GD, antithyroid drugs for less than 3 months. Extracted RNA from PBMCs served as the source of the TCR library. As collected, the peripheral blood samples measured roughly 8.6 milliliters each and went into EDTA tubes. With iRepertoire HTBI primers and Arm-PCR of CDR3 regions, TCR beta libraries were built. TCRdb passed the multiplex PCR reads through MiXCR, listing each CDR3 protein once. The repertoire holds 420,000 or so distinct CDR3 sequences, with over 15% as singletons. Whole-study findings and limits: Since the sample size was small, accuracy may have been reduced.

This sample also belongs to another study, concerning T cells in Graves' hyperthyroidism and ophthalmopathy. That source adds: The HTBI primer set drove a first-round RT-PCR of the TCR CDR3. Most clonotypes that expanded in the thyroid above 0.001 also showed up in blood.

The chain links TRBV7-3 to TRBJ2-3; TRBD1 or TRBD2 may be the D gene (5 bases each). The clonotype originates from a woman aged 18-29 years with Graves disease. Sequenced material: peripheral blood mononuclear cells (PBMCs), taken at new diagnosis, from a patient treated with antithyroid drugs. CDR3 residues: CASSSGPSDTQYF. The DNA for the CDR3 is TGTGCCAGCAGCTCGGGACCGTCAGATACGCAGTATTTT.